The T cell receptor (beta chain) described here comes from a study of cytotoxic CD8 clonotypes in ibrutinib-treated CLL. Study summary: Researchers reported under twelve relapsed/refractory and about 15 treatment-naive patients, 17 of them IGHV unmutated.

Study conclusions and caveats: Clonality was elevated at ibrutinib response and had returned toward baseline at progression.

The CDR3 contains 17 residues. Germline CDR1 and CDR2: MNHEY and SMNVEV (reference sequence). V trimming: 3 bases; J trimming: 4 bases; junction bases outside the gene matches: 10. The sequencing depth, 1 in 200,000 to 1 in 1 million T cells, was the target. Clones were read by immunoSEQ multiplex PCR, and TCRdb kept only the in-frame ones, dropping some. Of about 310,000 clones detected, roughly 85% appear once; the ten largest clones hold 6.5% to 8.5%. This clone was observed a few times. Its matching antigen is unknown. The rearrangement joins TRBV27 to TRBJ1-3, with 9 bases identical to TRBD1. This clonotype was obtained from a human donor with chronic lymphocytic leukemia. Sequenced material: PBMCs, taken before ibrutinib treatment. The DNA of the CDR3 is TGTGCCAGCAGTTTCCGACAGGGGGGATCCCCGGGAAACACCATATATTTT. Residues: CASSFRQGGSPGNTIYF.